This TCR beta chain was retrieved from a study of T cell repertoires in cytomegalovirus infection. On the study more broadly: Selection of CMV epitopes for the study included recently identified HLA-C-restricted and well-studied HLA-B-restricted ones. Evidence of both CMV infection and a matching HLA type came from public TCR beta signatures.

Study-wide results and limits: The ex vivo response was dominated by HLA-C-restricted CMV-specific TCR beta clonotypes. The study identified carriers of CMV plus the relevant HLA from cumulative public TCR beta family frequency.

As for this clonotype: The antigen is not known.

TCRdb reanalysed the reads using MiXCR and keeps one entry per CDR3 protein. The sample yields fewer than 1,000,000 distinct CDR3 sequences, roughly 30% seen once. The CDR3 is 16 residues long. Per germline, CDR1 SGHTS and CDR2 YDEGEE. V dropped 2 bases and J dropped 0 bases, with 12 bases sitting between them. This TCR was recovered from a human donor in good health (CMV status not recorded). Some clones in this sample may be carry-over from other donors' samples. This material consisted of cultured CD8+ T cells from PBMCs, taken from culture after CMV antigen stimulation. The chain joins TRBV5-8 to TRBJ1-5, with a possible D match to TRBD1 (6 bases). The CDR3 DNA is TGTGCCAGCAGCTTAGGGACACTTGATAGCAATCAGCCCCAGCATTTT. Translating it yields CASSLGTLDSNQPQHF.